This is a list of T cell receptor beta chains from one sample in a study of T cells in Graves' hyperthyroidism and ophthalmopathy. TCRdb re-analysed the multiplex PCR reads in MiXCR, keeping a single row per CDR3 protein. The sample shows hundreds of thousands of distinct CDR3 sequences, roughly an eighth of them seen only once. The sequenced sample consisted of blood. The receptors derive from a man in his fifties with Graves' ophthalmopathy. Each CDR3 is given with its conserved first and last residue. D genes are given only for firm matches. Some rows have no size entry. The others give once, few or many, or a class for an expanded clone.

cdr3_length j_call d_call v_call clone_size cdr3_nt cdr3_aa
16 TRBJ2-7 TRBD2 TRBV18 many TGTGCCAGCTCACCAATTCCGGGACTATCGACCTACGAGCAGTACTTC CASSPIPGLSTYEQYF
15 TRBJ1-4 - TRBV30 many TGTGCCTGGAGTGGCATGTCTGCAACTAATGAAAAACTGTTTTTT CAWSGMSATNEKLFF
15 TRBJ2-1 TRBD1 TRBV6-1 few TGTGCCAGCAGGTCGACAGGGTTGGGCTACAATGAGCAGTTCTTC CASRSTGLGYNEQFF
14 TRBJ2-7 TRBD1 TRBV28 many TGTGCCAGCAGGACGGGACAGGCCTCCTACGAGCAGTACTTC CASRTGQASYEQYF
15 TRBJ2-7 TRBD2 TRBV5-1 many TGCGCCAGCAGCCGTACGGCCACTAGCGGCTACGAGCAGTACTTC CASSRTATSGYEQYF
13 TRBJ1-1 - TRBV18 - TGTACCAGCTCCTTGGGGGGCGACACTGAAGCTTTCTTT CTSSLGGDTEAFF
17 TRBJ1-3 TRBD1 TRBV7-8 - TGTGCCAGCAGCTTAGGAATCACAGGGGCCTCTGGAAACACCATATATTTT CASSLGITGASGNTIYF
13 TRBJ1-2 - TRBV29-1 few TGCAGCGCCCCCGACAGGAACGTAGGAGGCTACACCTTC CSAPDRNVGGYTF
15 TRBJ1-1 - TRBV9 - TGTGCCAGCAGCCCTCTTAACCGCGGCTCCACTGAAGCTTTCTTT CASSPLNRGSTEAFF
13 TRBJ2-1 - TRBV11-2 few TGTGCCAGCAGATCTGAGGGGTACAATGAGCAGTTCTTC CASRSEGYNEQFF
14 TRBJ2-1 - TRBV11-3 many TGTGCCAGCAGGCGTGGGGGCCCCTTGGGCGAGCAGTTCTTC CASRRGGPLGEQFF
14 TRBJ2-7 - TRBV6-2/TRBV6-3 many TGTGCCAGCAGCCGTATCAAGCGGGCCTACGAGCAGTACTTC CASSRIKRAYEQYF
12 TRBJ1-4 - TRBV7-9 few TGTGCCAGCAGCCAAGAACATGAAAAACTGTTTTTT CASSQEHEKLFF
15 TRBJ2-6 - TRBV19 - TGTGCCAGTAGTATAGGGAGCTCTGGGGCCAACGTCCTGACTTTC CASSIGSSGANVLTF
15 TRBJ1-2 - TRBV19 many TGTGCCAGTAATGCCGGGACGGCTCCTAACTATGGCTACACCTTC CASNAGTAPNYGYTF
13 TRBJ2-5 - TRBV7-9 - TGTGCCAGCAGTCACAATAGAGACGGGGTCCAGTACTTC CASSHNRDGVQYF
13 TRBJ1-1 - TRBV6-4 - TGTGCCAGCAGCGCGAATCTGAACACTGAAGCTTTCTTT CASSANLNTEAFF
13 TRBJ2-7 - TRBV30 many TGTGCCTGGAGAAGGGAAACAGGGATCGAGCAGTACTTC CAWRRETGIEQYF
16 TRBJ1-5 - TRBV28 few TGTGCCAGCACCCTAAGAACCAGTCGAGGGAAGGGGCCCCAGCATTTT CASTLRTSRGKGPQHF
15 TRBJ2-7 TRBD1 TRBV27 few TGTGCCAGCAGTCGAACTGGGACAGGGGGTCTCGAGCAGTACTTC CASSRTGTGGLEQYF
14 TRBJ2-7 - TRBV7-9 many TGTGCCAGCAGCTTAGGGCTAGGTCTCGGCGAGCAGTACTTC CASSLGLGLGEQYF
15 TRBJ1-3 - TRBV12-3/TRBV12-4 many TGTGCCAGCAGTTTAGGGGGCCTCTCTGGAAACACCATATATTTT CASSLGGLSGNTIYF
15 TRBJ2-1 TRBD1 TRBV5-1 many TGCGCCAGCAGCAATACAGGGGAATCCTACAATGAGCAGTTCTTC CASSNTGESYNEQFF
17 TRBJ2-2 TRBD2 TRBV3-1 many TGTGCCAGCAGCCAAGAACCCCCTAGCGGGAGGACCGGGGAGCTGTTTTTT CASSQEPPSGRTGELFF
19 TRBJ2-2 TRBD2 TRBV7-9 many TGTGCCAGCAGCTCGCGGTCTAGCGGGAGTTCTCGTATCACCGGGGAGCTGTTTTTT CASSSRSSGSSRITGELFF
15 TRBJ1-5 - TRBV20-1 many TGCAGTGCTAGACTTGGGCGGTTAAGCAATCAGCCCCAGCATTTT CSARLGRLSNQPQHF
16 TRBJ2-2 TRBD2 TRBV9 - TGTGCCAGCAGCGCGCCGGGACTAGAAAACACCGGGGAGCTGTTTTTT CASSAPGLENTGELFF
16 TRBJ2-3 TRBD1 TRBV19 - TGTGCCAGTAGTACTCGGGACAGGGACACCACAGATACGCAGTATTTT CASSTRDRDTTDTQYF
14 TRBJ2-3 - TRBV20-1 few TGCAGTGCCATTATCGACAGACCCACAGATACGCAGTATTTT CSAIIDRPTDTQYF
14 TRBJ2-2 TRBD2 TRBV12-3/TRBV12-4 few TGTGCCAGCACCCCTGTTGCGGGAGTCGGGGAGCTGTTTTTT CASTPVAGVGELFF
14 TRBJ2-7 - TRBV2 many TGTGCCAGCAGTGTGAGTGACACCTCCTACGAGCAGTACTTC CASSVSDTSYEQYF
14 TRBJ2-7 TRBD1 TRBV12-3/TRBV12-4 many TGTGCCAGCAGTCACACAGGGGGCGGTTACGAGCAGTACTTC CASSHTGGGYEQYF
11 TRBJ2-1 - TRBV6-2/TRBV6-3 many TGTGCCAGCAGGGACTACAATGAGCAGTTCTTC CASRDYNEQFF
14 TRBJ2-2 TRBD1 TRBV20-1 once TGCAGTGCGACCGGGACAGGGGGCTCCGGGGAGCTGTTTTTT CSATGTGGSGELFF
17 TRBJ2-5 - TRBV7-9 many TGTGCCAGCAGCCCCCCGCGTACAAGGATGTACCAAGAGACCCAGTACTTC CASSPPRTRMYQETQYF
15 TRBJ2-2 TRBD2 TRBV10-3 few TGTGCCATCACCAAGTCTAGCGGGAGAACCGGGGAGCTGTTTTTT CAITKSSGRTGELFF
13 TRBJ2-7 TRBD2 TRBV7-9 few TGTGCCAGCAGGGGACTAGTTTCCCACGAGCAGTACTTC CASRGLVSHEQYF
10 TRBJ2-2 - TRBV30 many TGTGCATTGAACACCGGGGAGCTGTTTTTT CALNTGELFF
14 TRBJ2-2 - TRBV14 - TGTGCCAGCAGCCTTCGACGGAAAACCGGGGAGCTGTTTTTT CASSLRRKTGELFF
16 TRBJ2-3 TRBD2 TRBV6-1 many TGTGCCAGCAGGGAGACTAGCGGGAGAAGCACAGATACGCAGTATTTT CASRETSGRSTDTQYF
15 TRBJ1-4 TRBD1 TRBV27 - TGTGCCAGCAGTTTAGGGACAGGCGGCAGTGAAAAACTGTTTTTT CASSLGTGGSEKLFF
15 TRBJ1-4 - TRBV7-9 - TGTGCCAGCAGCACCACACCTACAACTAATGAAAAACTGTTTTTT CASSTTPTTNEKLFF